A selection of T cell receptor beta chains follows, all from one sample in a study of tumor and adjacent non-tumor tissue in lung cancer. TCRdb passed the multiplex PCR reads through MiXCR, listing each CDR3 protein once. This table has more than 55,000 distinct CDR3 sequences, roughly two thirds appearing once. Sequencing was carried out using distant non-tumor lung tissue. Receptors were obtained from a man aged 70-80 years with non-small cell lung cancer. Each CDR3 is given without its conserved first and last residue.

AISSHCTGADGEQY TRBV11-2
ASSLNREKLF TRBV5-1
SLTVGADTQY TRBV29-1
ASRRLGQDPTYEQY TRBV7-9
SARLVPDRGEQTGELF TRBV20-1
ASSLERAPSDTQY TRBV11-2
SVETGGRASTEAF TRBV29-1
ASSPDRVEKLF TRBV7-9
ASSRKLAGVFANTQY TRBV14
ASSEASRSTDTQY TRBV6-1
ASSLGLRTGGTDTQY TRBV11-2
AISLGPLAANTGELF TRBV11-2
SVVVRGSYTEAF TRBV29-1
ASSKDLGPLEVF TRBV21-1
ARSLGDGNYGHY TRBV11-2
AIGVFGLAGNNEQF TRBV10-3
ASGLQGTLFAGELF TRBV11-2
ANSLAGGETQY TRBV12-3/TRBV12-4
ASSQEPHTVYTEAF TRBV4-1
ASSLGVVGTEAF TRBV11-2
ASRVGSTEQY TRBV28
VSSLDFAGVLF TRBV11-3
TSSLTGRSGNTIY TRBV7-9
ASSPPLEGRFTDTQY TRBV4-1
ASSLGVAGGGNERF TRBV11-1
ASGAAVYPTDTQY TRBV11-2
ASSSWEGQETQY TRBV11-2
VSSLCGVGTEAF TRBV11-2
ASSLLGQTLAKNIQY TRBV5-4
AGSSQGLYEQH TRBV5-4
ASSLEDMLVQY TRBV11-2
ATKDLGGYNEQF TRBV6-2/TRBV6-3
CARDREGKETQY TRBV20-1